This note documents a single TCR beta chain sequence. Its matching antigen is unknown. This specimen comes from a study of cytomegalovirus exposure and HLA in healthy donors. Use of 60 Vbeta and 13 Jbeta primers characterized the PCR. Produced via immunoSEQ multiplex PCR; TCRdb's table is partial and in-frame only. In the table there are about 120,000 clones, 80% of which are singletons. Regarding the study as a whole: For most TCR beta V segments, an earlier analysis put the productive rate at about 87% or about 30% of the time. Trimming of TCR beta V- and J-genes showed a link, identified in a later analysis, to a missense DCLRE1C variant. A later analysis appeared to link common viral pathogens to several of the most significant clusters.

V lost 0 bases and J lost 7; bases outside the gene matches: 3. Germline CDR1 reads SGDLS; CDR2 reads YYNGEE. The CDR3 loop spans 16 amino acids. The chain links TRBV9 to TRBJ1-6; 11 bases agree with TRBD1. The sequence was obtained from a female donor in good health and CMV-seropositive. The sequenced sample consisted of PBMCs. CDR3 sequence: CASSVGTGGYNSPLHF. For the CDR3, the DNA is TGTGCCAGCAGCGTAGGGACAGGGGGCTACAATTCACCCCTCCACTTT.